What follows is one T cell receptor beta chain and its context. Its matching antigen is unknown. The sample originates from a study of blood T cells in healthy people across ages. Then a second PCR, running about 6 to 12 cycles, was carried out with a sample-barcoded 5' primer and a J-beta primer mix. Each cDNA molecule was tagged by a template-switch adaptor with 12 random nucleotides. MiXCR, run by TCRdb on the 5' RACE reads, gives a single entry per CDR3 protein. Counted here are hundreds of thousands of distinct CDR3 sequences, more than 45% occurring once; the ten biggest clones make up roughly 12%. The donors, all healthy, were Caucasians living in Russia, aged roughly 6 to 100. Peripheral blood was drawn, about 9.1 milliliters per donor. CDR3 length equals 12 residues. The V end lost 6 bases, the J end lost 7 bases, and 12 bases lay between the germline ends. Study-level points and caveats: The study could not conclusively compare naive and antigen-experienced cells, given its unsorted PBMCs.

The rearrangement uses TRBV12-3 or TRBV12-4 and TRBJ1-1; D possibly corresponds to TRBD1 (6 bases). The specimen was blood. This sequence was found in a woman older than 75 in good health. CDR3 in amino acids: CASSTQGYEAFF. In DNA, the CDR3 is TGTGCCAGCAGCACACAGGGATATGAAGCTTTCTTT.